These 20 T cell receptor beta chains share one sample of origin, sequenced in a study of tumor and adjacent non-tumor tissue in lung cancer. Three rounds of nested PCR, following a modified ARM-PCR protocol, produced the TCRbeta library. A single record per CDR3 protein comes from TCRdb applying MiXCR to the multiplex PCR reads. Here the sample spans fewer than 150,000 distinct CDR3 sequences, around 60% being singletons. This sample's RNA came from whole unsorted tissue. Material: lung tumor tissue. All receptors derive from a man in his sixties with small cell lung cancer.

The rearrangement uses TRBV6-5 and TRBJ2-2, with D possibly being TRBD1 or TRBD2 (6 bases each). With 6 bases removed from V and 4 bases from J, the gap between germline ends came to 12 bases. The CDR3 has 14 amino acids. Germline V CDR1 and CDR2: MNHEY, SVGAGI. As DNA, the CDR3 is TGTGCCAGCAGGCATGGGGGGCGCACCGGGGAGCTGTTTTTT. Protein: CASRHGGRTGELFF.

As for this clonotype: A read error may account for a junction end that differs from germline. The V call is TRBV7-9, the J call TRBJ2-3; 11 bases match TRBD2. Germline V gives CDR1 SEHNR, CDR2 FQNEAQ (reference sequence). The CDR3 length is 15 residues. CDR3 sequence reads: CGSSLAGGPRDTQYF. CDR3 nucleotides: TGTGGCAGCAGCTTAGCGGGAGGGCCGAGAGATACGCAATATTTT.

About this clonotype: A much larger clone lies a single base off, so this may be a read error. Written as DNA, the CDR3 is TGTCCCAGCAGCTTATCGACTAGTGAGGGTACGCAGTATTTT. Protein: CPSSLSTSEGTQYF. This sequence joins TRBV7-9 and TRBJ2-3; possibly TRBD2 for D (6 bases). Germline values: CDR1 SEHNR, CDR2 FQNEAQ (reference sequence). The CDR3 extends over 14 amino acids.

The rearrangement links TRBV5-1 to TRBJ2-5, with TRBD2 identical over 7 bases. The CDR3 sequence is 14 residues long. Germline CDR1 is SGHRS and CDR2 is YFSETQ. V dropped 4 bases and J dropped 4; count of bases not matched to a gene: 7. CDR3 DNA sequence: TGCGCCAGCAGCCCCGGAGTAGCGGGAGAGACCCAGTACTTC. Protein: CASSPGVAGETQYF.

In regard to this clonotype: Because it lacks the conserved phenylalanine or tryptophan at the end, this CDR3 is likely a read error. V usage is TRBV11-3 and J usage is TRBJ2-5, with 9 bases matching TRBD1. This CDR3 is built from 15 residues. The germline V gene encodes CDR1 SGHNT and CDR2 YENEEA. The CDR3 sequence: CAGSLRTGGVETQYL. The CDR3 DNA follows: TGTGCCGGCAGCTTGCGTACAGGGGGCGTAGAGACCCAGTACTTA.

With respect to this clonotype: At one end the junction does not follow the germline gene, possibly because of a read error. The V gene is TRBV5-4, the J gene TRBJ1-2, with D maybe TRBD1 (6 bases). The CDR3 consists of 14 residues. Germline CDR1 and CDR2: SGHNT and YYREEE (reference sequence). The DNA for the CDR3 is TGTGCCAGCAACTTGGACGGGGGGCCCTATGGCTACACCTTC. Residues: CASNLDGGPYGYTF.

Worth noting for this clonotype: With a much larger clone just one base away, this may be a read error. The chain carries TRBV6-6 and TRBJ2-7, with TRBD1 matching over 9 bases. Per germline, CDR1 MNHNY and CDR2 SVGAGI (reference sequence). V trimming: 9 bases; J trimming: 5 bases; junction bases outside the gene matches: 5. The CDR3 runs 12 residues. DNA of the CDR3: TGTGCCAGGAGTAGGACAGGGGACGAGCAGTACTTC. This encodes CARSRTGDEQYF.

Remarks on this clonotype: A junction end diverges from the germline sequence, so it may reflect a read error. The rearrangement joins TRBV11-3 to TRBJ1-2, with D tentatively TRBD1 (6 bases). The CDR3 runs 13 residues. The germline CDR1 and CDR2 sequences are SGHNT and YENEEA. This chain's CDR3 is CASSPHRAHGHTF. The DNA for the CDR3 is TGTGCCAGCAGCCCCCACAGGGCCCATGGCCACACCTTC.

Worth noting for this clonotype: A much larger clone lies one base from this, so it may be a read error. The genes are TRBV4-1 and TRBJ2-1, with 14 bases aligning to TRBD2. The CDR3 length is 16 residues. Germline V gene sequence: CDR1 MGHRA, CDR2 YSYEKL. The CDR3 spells CVSRSTGTSGSYEQFF. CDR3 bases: TGCGTCAGCAGATCGACCGGGACTAGCGGGAGTTATGAGCAGTTCTTC.

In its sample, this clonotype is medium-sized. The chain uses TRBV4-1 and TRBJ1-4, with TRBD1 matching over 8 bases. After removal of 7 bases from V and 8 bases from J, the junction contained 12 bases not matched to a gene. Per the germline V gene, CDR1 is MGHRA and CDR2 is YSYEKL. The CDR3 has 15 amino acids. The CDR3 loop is CASTGQVRNREKLFF. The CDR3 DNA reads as TGCGCCAGCACGGGACAGGTTAGAAATAGGGAAAAACTGTTTTTT.

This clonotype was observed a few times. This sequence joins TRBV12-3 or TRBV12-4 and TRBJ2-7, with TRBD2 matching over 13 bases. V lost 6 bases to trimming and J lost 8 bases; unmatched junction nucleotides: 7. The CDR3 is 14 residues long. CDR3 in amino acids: CASSQTSGRRQQYF. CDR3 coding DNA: TGTGCCAGCAGCCAGACTAGCGGGAGGCGGCAGCAGTACTTC.

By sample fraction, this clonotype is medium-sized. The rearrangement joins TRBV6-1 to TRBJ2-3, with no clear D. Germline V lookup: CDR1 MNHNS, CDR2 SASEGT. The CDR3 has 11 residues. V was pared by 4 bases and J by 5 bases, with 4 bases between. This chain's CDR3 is CASSVEDTQYF. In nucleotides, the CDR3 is TGTGCCAGCAGTGTAGAAGATACGCAGTATTTT.

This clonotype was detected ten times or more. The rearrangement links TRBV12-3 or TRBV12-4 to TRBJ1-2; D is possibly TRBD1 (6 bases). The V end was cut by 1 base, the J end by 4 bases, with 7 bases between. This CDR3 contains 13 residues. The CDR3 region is CASSLGDTYGYTF. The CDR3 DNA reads TGTGCCAGCAGTTTAGGGGACACCTATGGCTACACCTTC.

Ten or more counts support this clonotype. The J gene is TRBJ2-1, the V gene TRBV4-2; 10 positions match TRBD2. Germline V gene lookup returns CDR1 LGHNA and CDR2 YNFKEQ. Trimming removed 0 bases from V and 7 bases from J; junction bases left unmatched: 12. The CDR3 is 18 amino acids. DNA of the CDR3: TGTGCCAGCAGCCAAGATTTCTCTAGCGGGAGATCGAAGAATGAGCAGTTCTTC. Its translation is CASSQDFSSGRSKNEQFF.

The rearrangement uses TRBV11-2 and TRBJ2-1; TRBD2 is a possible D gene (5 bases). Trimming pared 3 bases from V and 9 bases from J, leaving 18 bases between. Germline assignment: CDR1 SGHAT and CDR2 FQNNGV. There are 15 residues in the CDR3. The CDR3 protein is CASSFARARSGEQFF. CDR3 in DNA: TGTGCCAGCAGCTTCGCCCGGGCCCGAAGCGGTGAGCAGTTCTTC.

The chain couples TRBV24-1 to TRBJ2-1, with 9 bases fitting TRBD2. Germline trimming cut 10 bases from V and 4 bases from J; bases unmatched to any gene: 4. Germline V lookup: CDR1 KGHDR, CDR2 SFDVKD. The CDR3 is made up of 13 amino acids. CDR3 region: CATGSGSYNEQFF. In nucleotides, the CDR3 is TGTGCCACAGGTAGCGGGAGTTACAATGAGCAGTTCTTC.

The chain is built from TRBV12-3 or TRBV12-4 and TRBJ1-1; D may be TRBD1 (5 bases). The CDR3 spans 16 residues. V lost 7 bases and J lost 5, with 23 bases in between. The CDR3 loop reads CASIFRSVGGETEAFF. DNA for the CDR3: TGTGCCAGCATTTTCAGGAGTGTCGGAGGGGAGACTGAAGCTTTCTTT.

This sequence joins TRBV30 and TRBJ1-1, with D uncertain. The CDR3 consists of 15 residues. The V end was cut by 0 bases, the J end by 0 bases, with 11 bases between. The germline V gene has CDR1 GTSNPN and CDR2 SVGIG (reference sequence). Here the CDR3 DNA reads TGTGCCTGGAGTGTTGGGAGCAACATGAACACTGAAGCTTTCTTT. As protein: CAWSVGSNMNTEAFF.

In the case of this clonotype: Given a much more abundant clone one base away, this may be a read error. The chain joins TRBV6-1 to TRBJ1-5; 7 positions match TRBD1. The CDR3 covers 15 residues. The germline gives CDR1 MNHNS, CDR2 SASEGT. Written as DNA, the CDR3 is TGTGCCAGCACCAGAGCCCTAGGGGGCAATCAGCGCCAGCATTTT. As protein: CASTRALGGNQRQHF.

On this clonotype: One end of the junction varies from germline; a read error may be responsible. This CDR3 is CASSLGSGRDYQLF. DNA of the CDR3: TGTGCCAGCAGCTTAGGGAGCGGTAGGGACTATCAGCTCTTC. The chain links TRBV11-2 to TRBJ2-1; 7 positions match TRBD2. Germline CDR1 SGHAT, CDR2 FQNNGV. There are 14 residues in the CDR3.